This T cell receptor (beta chain) stems from a study of cytotoxic CD8 clonotypes in ibrutinib-treated CLL (dated by TCRdb to the early 2020s). Regarding the research as a whole: In this cohort, over 14 patients were treatment-naive and about a dozen were relapsed/refractory, while fewer than 18 had unmutated IGHV. On average, each sample had some 250,000 productive templates and 96,000 or so productive rearrangements. Every sample from remission and from progressive disease was obtained while the patients were still on ibrutinib. Longitudinal samples were obtainable from about 30% of the roughly 90 participants in the trial. Cryopreserved peripheral blood mononuclear cells were collected before treatment, at response, and at either disease progression or sustained remission. Response samples were obtained after a median of around eleven months of treatment, with a range of about 6 to 36 months. Responses were partial in 24 patients and complete in 2; after median approximately 5.5 years follow-up, about 14 stayed in remission and about twelve progressed.

On a MiSeq, deep resolution sequencing aimed for a depth between 1 in 1 million and 1 in 200,000 T cells, with each clonotype covered approximately 10x on average. The immunoSEQ hsTCRB Kit was used to generate TCR beta libraries. Processing in the source paper ran as follows. Data were analyzed with ImmunoSEQ Data Assistant and ImmunoSEQ Analyzer, with V, D and J genes assigned per IMGT definitions. Clonality was computed as one minus normalized Shannon entropy of productive rearrangement frequencies, ranging from 0 to 1. Public clonotype analysis was restricted to overrepresented clonotypes comprising at least 0.05% of each patient's repertoire. Repertoires from about a dozen age-matched healthy donors in immuneACCESS were used as clonality controls. As stored in TCRdb, this immuneACCESS dataset retains in-frame rearrangements with V and J assigned. A fraction of the clones does not appear; measured against another copy, unresolved V genes explain less than half of the discrepancy, and the remainder lacks a known reason. V and J calls and clone size come straight from that table; D and trimming were deduced from the DNA. In all, the sample holds 35,000 to 55,000 clones, and 60% to 75% of those were seen once. Clones ranked in the top ten supply around 13% of the sample.

This clone turned up a few times. Its recognized antigen is unknown. Within one base of it there is no much larger clone, and no base qualities were kept. The germline V end is reduced by 4 bases and the J end by 6 bases; junction bases left unmatched: 7. Including cysteine and phenylalanine, the CDR3 has 14 amino acids. The CDR3 DNA has 42 bases and is translated from base 1. Via the germline V gene (reference sequence), CDR1 is LNHDA and CDR2 SQIVND. The time point label, as the study defines it: approximately twelve months on ibrutinib. For TCR beta library preparation, 1.5 to 2 micrograms of genomic DNA was extracted from cryopreserved PBMCs. High-throughput TCR beta sequencing was performed on longitudinal blood samples from CLL patients receiving ibrutinib monotherapy. The patients took part in an open-label, single-center phase 2 trial of ibrutinib monotherapy. General study outcomes and caveats: Baseline clonality exceeded that of age-matched healthy donors and correlated strongly with circulating CD8+ T-cell counts. At ibrutinib response clonality went up, during sustained remission it held steady, and at progression it dropped back toward baseline. Public clonotypes were rare and either shrank or stayed stable during treatment, and the rise in clonality at ibrutinib response reflected expansion of private clonotypes. Sustained-remission and progressing patients did not have matched sampling times, and lymph node repertoires were not examined.

The sample consisted of PBMCs, taken after 12 months of ibrutinib treatment. This receptor was obtained from a human donor with chronic lymphocytic leukemia. The sequence is built from TRBV19 and TRBJ2-3, and 7 bases in between align with TRBD1. The CDR3 protein sequence reads: CASSKTGVSDTQYF. The sequenced DNA is TGTGCCAGTAGTAAAACAGGGGTTTCGGATACGCAGTATTTT. Where the CDR3 stops, the reference TRBV19 and TRBJ2-3 genes take over; the full variable domain is DGGITQSPKYLFRKEGQNVTLSCEQNLNHDAMYWYRQDPGQGLRLIYYSQIVNDFQKGDIAEGYSVSREKKESFPLTVTSAQKNPTAFYLCASSKTGVSDTQYFGPGTRLTVL.